The present entry profiles one TCR beta chain with its context. Its antigen is still unknown. Germline V gene lookup returns CDR1 ENHRY and CDR2 SYGVKD. CDR3 length: 17 amino acids. The V segment lost 10 bases and the J segment 0 bases; nucleotides outside the gene matches: 7. The sample comes from a study of blood T cells in healthy people across ages. Together with a sample-barcoded 5' primer, a J-beta primer mix was included in a second PCR lasting roughly 6 to 12 cycles. TCRdb called the 5' RACE reads again in MiXCR, with one record for every CDR3 protein. The sample gives around 800,000 distinct CDR3 sequences, about 26% of which show up once; over 2.5% is in the top ten. Points from the study as a whole: Per-million-T-cell TCR beta diversity fell roughly linearly with age. Diversity figures based on one million T cells were deemed too low.

This sample was shared with a second study, whose subject was T cells of mothers and their children. As reported in that work: Reads obtained per mother exceeded 10 million TCR beta CDR3 reads, with several million obtained per child.

The sequencing input was blood. This clonotype was obtained from a boy between 10 and 17 years old in good health. The V gene is TRBV10-3, the J gene TRBJ2-1, with 15 bases identical to TRBD2. For the CDR3, the DNA is TGTGCCAGCGGGACTAGCGGGGGGTCCAGCTCCTACAATGAGCAGTTCTTC. It specifies CASGTSGGSSSYNEQFF.